The 25 T cell receptor beta chains given below trace back to one sample, sequenced in a study of blood T cell repertoires in COVID-19 (dated by TCRdb to 2020 to 2021). Libraries were constructed by the immunoSEQ multiplex PCR assay. TCRdb holds this immuneACCESS table with in-frame rearrangements only. Some clones are missing; in checked studies, unresolved V genes explain under half, and the rest has no known cause. Across this sample there are about 190,000 clones, with 70% to 85% seen only once. The ten largest clones take up more than 2.5% of the sample. The sequenced sample was PBMCs or T cells enriched from blood (not recorded which). The source is a woman aged 25 to 39 who had recovered from COVID-19.

The chain recombines TRBV19 with TRBJ2-2; 8 bases line up with TRBD1. CDR1 and CDR2 (germline): LNHDA, SQIVND (reference sequence). The length of the CDR3 is 15 residues. The V segment lost 6 bases and the J segment 2 bases; nucleotides outside the gene matches: 5. CDR3 residues: CASRGTGYNTGELFF. The CDR3 DNA reads as TGTGCCAGTAGGGGGACAGGTTATAACACCGGGGAGCTGTTTTTT.

This clone was counted only a few times. Here the CDR3 reads CASSVKAGVPTDTQYF. CDR3 sequence (DNA): TGTGCCAGCAGTGTGAAAGCGGGAGTCCCCACAGATACGCAGTATTTT. The V and J genes are TRBV6-4 and TRBJ2-3; 8 bases agree with TRBD2. With V trimmed by 4 bases and J by 2 bases, 8 bases remained unmatched. The length of the CDR3 is 16 residues. Germline CDR1 MRHNA, CDR2 SNTAGT.

About this clone itself: Its ends do not fully match the called genes, so a read error is possible. This chain links TRBV7-7 with TRBJ2-3, with TRBD2 as a possible D gene (5 bases). Germline loops: CDR1 SSHAT, CDR2 FNYEAQ (reference sequence). The CDR3 spans 14 residues. The CDR3 DNA follows: TGTGCTAGCAGCTTAGCGTTGTACACAGATACGCAGTATTTT. It translates to CASSLALYTDTQYF.

The chain joins TRBV19 to TRBJ1-3; 8 positions match TRBD1. CDR3 length: 15 amino acids. V trimming: 6 bases; J trimming: 4 bases; junction bases outside the gene matches: 8. Germline V gives CDR1 LNHDA, CDR2 SQIVND (reference sequence). Here the CDR3 reads CASRDRALFGNTIYF. CDR3 nucleotide sequence: TGTGCCAGTAGGGACAGGGCCCTCTTCGGAAACACCATATATTTT.

J is TRBJ2-1 and V is TRBV7-8; D perhaps matches TRBD1 (5 bases). The germline V and J ends were trimmed by 4 bases and 9 bases, with 13 bases remaining between them. CDR1 and CDR2 from the germline V gene are SGHVS and FQNEAQ. CDR3 size: 13 residues. CDR3 sequence (DNA): TGTGCCAGCAGCTACAGTGGGGCAAGTGAGCAGTTCTTC. Amino acids: CASSYSGASEQFF.

V and J are TRBV3-1 (or the pseudogene TRBV3-2) and TRBJ2-7, with D perhaps matching TRBD1 (5 bases). In germline, CDR1 is LGHDT, CDR2 YNNKEL (reference sequence). The CDR3 covers 14 residues. With 4 bases removed from V and 0 bases from J, the gap between germline ends came to 10 bases. The CDR3 loop reads CASSRGGYSYEQYF. CDR3 nucleotide sequence: TGTGCCAGCAGCCGGGGCGGATACTCCTACGAGCAGTACTTC.

The gene calls are TRBV28 and TRBJ2-2; a weak D match, TRBD1 (6 bases). V was trimmed by 2 bases and J by 6 bases, leaving 10 bases between them. Germline V gene sequence: CDR1 MDHEN, CDR2 SYDVKM. The CDR3 spans 14 residues. As DNA, the CDR3 is TGTGCCAGCAGTTTAAATGAGGGGGCCGGGGAGCTGTTTTTT. The encoded protein is CASSLNEGAGELFF.

This sequence joins TRBV5-1 and TRBJ2-1; weak D call: TRBD1 (6 bases). V was cut by 0 bases and J by 6 bases, with 16 bases left in between. Germline loops: CDR1 SGHRS, CDR2 YFSETQ. The CDR3 totals 16 residues. CDR3: CASSLETATRGNEQFF. CDR3 DNA: TGCGCCAGCAGCTTGGAGACGGCTACCAGGGGCAATGAGCAGTTCTTC.

This sequence joins TRBV14 and TRBJ2-7, with D hard to call. CDR1 is SGHDN and CDR2 is FVKESK in the germline V gene. The CDR3 has 13 amino acids. V dropped 5 bases and J dropped 3 bases, with 11 bases sitting between them. CDR3 protein: CASSSLEDYEQYV. Written as DNA, the CDR3 is TGTGCCAGCAGCTCACTTGAGGACTACGAGCAGTACGTC.

This clone appeared a single time. The V gene is TRBV2, the J gene TRBJ1-3; 8 bases fit TRBD1. The CDR3 length is 15 residues. From germline, CDR1 is SNHLY and CDR2 FYNNEI. Trimming cost V 6 bases and J 4 bases; bases outside gene matches: 8. The CDR3 DNA reads TGTGCCAGCAGGGCGGACAGGGCCATGGGAAACACCATATATTTT. This gives the protein CASRADRAMGNTIYF.

The chain employs TRBV7-6 and TRBJ2-3; D remains unclear. The CDR3 totals 15 residues. The germline CDR1 and CDR2 sequences are SGHVS and FNYEAQ. V lost 5 bases, J lost 6 bases, and 18 bases lay in between. The CDR3 protein is CASSPEVASIDTQYF. The CDR3 DNA reads TGTGCCAGCAGCCCAGAGGTCGCCTCAATCGATACGCAGTATTTT.

V usage is TRBV7-9 and J usage is TRBJ2-1; a possible D gene is TRBD2 (5 bases). V lost 2 bases, J lost 4 bases, and 9 bases lay in between. Germline V gene data show CDR1 as SEHNR and CDR2 as FQNEAQ (reference sequence). The length of the CDR3 is 14 residues. CDR3 nucleotides: TGTGCCAGCAGCTTAAGCGGACCGTACAATGAGCAGTTCTTC. This gives the protein CASSLSGPYNEQFF.

This clone was observed many times. The chain links TRBV19 to TRBJ2-5, with 10 nucleotides matching TRBD2. The CDR3 sequence is 16 residues long. The germline V gene encodes CDR1 LNHDA and CDR2 SQIVND (reference sequence). The V gene end was trimmed by 4 bases and the J gene end by 1 base; junction bases not matched to a gene: 6. As DNA, the CDR3 is TGTGCCAGTAGTAGAAGGACTAGCGGCCTCCAAGAGACCCAGTACTTC. Translating gives CASSRRTSGLQETQYF.

The chain links TRBV11-3 to TRBJ2-1; TRBD2 agrees at 8 bases. The V segment lost 6 bases and the J segment 5 bases; nucleotides outside the gene matches: 3. Germline V lookup: CDR1 SGHNT, CDR2 YENEEA. This CDR3 is built from 13 residues. CDR3 protein: CASRRSGDNEQFF. CDR3 nucleotides: TGTGCCAGCAGACGTAGCGGGGACAATGAGCAGTTCTTC.

The rearrangement joins TRBV5-1 to TRBJ2-1; D may be TRBD1 (5 bases). The germline gives CDR1 SGHRS, CDR2 YFSETQ. This CDR3 comprises 14 residues. The V end was cut by 5 bases, the J end by 7 bases, with 16 bases between. CDR3 sequence (DNA): TGCGCCAGCAGTCCAGGGATTCCGAATAATGAGCAGTTCTTC. Its protein product is CASSPGIPNNEQFF.

This clone turned up a few times. The chain is built from TRBV28 and TRBJ1-3; 8 nucleotides align to TRBD1. The CDR3 is 15 residues long. Germline loops: CDR1 MDHEN, CDR2 SYDVKM. Trimming took 4 bases from V and 1 from J; bases not matched to a gene: 3. CDR3 in DNA: TGTGCCAGCAGTTCACAGGGGGAATCTGGAAACACCATATATTTT. Translating it yields CASSSQGESGNTIYF.

V usage is TRBV21-1 and J usage is TRBJ2-3; the listed D gene, TRBD2, was not tested against the DNA. TRBV21-1 is a pseudogene locus. This CDR3 has 18 amino acids. The CDR3 coding sequence is TGTGCCAGCAGCAAATATTCCGTCCTAGCGCCCTTCACAGATACGCAGTATTTT. It translates to CASSKYSVLAPFTDTQYF.

J is TRBJ2-2 and V is TRBV24-1, with TRBD2 matching over 9 bases. J was trimmed by 4 bases and V by 4 bases; bases with no gene match: 6. CDR1 is KGHDR and CDR2 is SFDVKD in the germline V gene. The CDR3 is 16 residues long. The CDR3 loop is CATSETGLAATGELFF. The DNA of the CDR3 is TGTGCCACCAGTGAGACGGGACTAGCAGCCACCGGGGAGCTGTTTTTT.

This clone was recorded a few times. V gene TRBV5-4 combines with J gene TRBJ1-4; 7 positions match TRBD1. CDR1 is SGHNT and CDR2 is YYREEE in the germline V gene (reference sequence). CDR3 length: 15 amino acids. The junction had 8 bases not matched to a gene; V was cut back by 4 bases and J by 5 bases. CDR3 DNA: TGTGCCAGCAGCCCGGGGAAGGGGGCGAATGAAAAACTGTTTTTT. Translation gives CASSPGKGANEKLFF. The full variable domain, completed using reference TRBV5-4 and TRBJ1-4, is ETGVTQSPTHLIKTRGQQVTLRCSSQSGHNTVSWYQQALGQGPQFIFQYYREEENGRGNFPPRFSGLQFPNYSSELNVNALELDDSALYLCASSPGKGANEKLFFGSGTQLSVL.

The chain joins TRBV19 to TRBJ1-5, with TRBD1 matching 12 bases. Germline lookup yields CDR1 LNHDA and CDR2 SQIVND (reference sequence). The CDR3 contains 15 residues. The CDR3 spells CTSRDRGHGNQPQHF. The CDR3 region has the DNA TGTACATCCCGGGACAGGGGGCATGGCAATCAGCCCCAGCATTTT.

J is TRBJ2-2 and V is TRBV5-4, with TRBD2 identical over 11 bases. The CDR3 runs to 17 residues. V lost 0 bases and J lost 1; bases outside the gene matches: 2. Germline CDR1 is SGHNT and CDR2 is YYREEE (reference sequence). The CDR3 DNA is TGTGCCAGCAGCTTGGAGACTAGCGGGGTGAACACCGGGGAGCTGTTTTTT. Translated, it gives CASSLETSGVNTGELFF. Looking up the rest from reference TRBV5-4 and TRBJ2-2 gives the full variable domain: ETGVTQSPTHLIKTRGQQVTLRCSSQSGHNTVSWYQQALGQGPQFIFQYYREEENGRGNFPPRFSGLQFPNYSSELNVNALELDDSALYLCASSLETSGVNTGELFFGEGSRLTVL.

The J gene is TRBJ1-4, the V gene TRBV5-1, with D maybe TRBD1 (5 bases). Deletions cut 2 bases from V and 8 bases from J, with 13 bases between. The germline CDR1 and CDR2 sequences are SGHRS and YFSETQ. This CDR3 contains 14 residues. In DNA, the CDR3 is TGCGCCAGCAGCTTCTCCCAGGGTCGGGAAAAACTGTTTTTT. Translation: CASSFSQGREKLFF. Looking up the rest from reference TRBV5-1 and TRBJ1-4 gives the full variable domain: KAGVTQTPRYLIKTRGQQVTLSCSPISGHRSVSWYQQTPGQGLQFLFEYFSETQRNKGNFPGRFSGRQFSNSRSEMNVSTLELGDSALYLCASSFSQGREKLFFGSGTQLSVL.

The CDR3 is CASDSTEAFF. The CDR3 nucleotides are TGTGCCAGCGACTCCACTGAAGCTTTCTTT. This chain joins TRBV12-3 or TRBV12-4 and TRBJ1-1; D remains ambiguous. The CDR3 has 10 amino acids. The V gene lost 8 bases and the J gene lost 4 bases, with 5 bases spanning the gap.

The chain carries TRBV13 and TRBJ2-5, with 9 bases that match TRBD2. V was pared by 4 bases and J by 2 bases, with 5 bases of the junction left unmatched. From germline, CDR1 is PRHDT and CDR2 FYEKMQ (reference sequence). The CDR3 sequence is 15 residues long. CDR3 sequence (DNA): TGTGCCAGCAGCTCCCCGACTAGCGGACAAGAGACCCAGTACTTC. Protein sequence: CASSSPTSGQETQYF.

This clone showed up just once. The chain uses TRBV13 and TRBJ2-1, with 8 bases that match TRBD2. CDR3 length equals 14 residues. V gave up 8 bases and J gave up 2 bases; unmatched junction bases: 5. Germline CDR1 and CDR2: PRHDT and FYEKMQ (reference sequence). CDR3 nucleotides: TGTGCCAGCCAAGTAGCGGGACCCTACAATGAGCAGTTCTTC. Amino acid sequence: CASQVAGPYNEQFF.